This T cell receptor beta chain was captured in a study of blood T cell repertoires in COVID-19. Study background: Spain, Italy and the United States supplied samples that represented acute and convalescent COVID-19.

Authors' methods: Reference gene primer amplification yielded estimated nucleated cell counts. The table came from immunoSEQ multiplex PCR; TCRdb's copy has only in-frame clones and leaves some out. V and J calls and clone size are copied from that table; D and trimming were computed from the DNA. Among around 430,000 clones listed, 88% were seen once. This clone was seen a few times. This CDR3 is built from 14 residues. Germline lookup yields CDR1 GTSNPN and CDR2 SVGIG (reference sequence). The V and J ends lost 0 bases and 9 bases, in that order; junction bases with no gene match: 5. Sequenced: peripheral blood. The chain carries TRBV30 and TRBJ1-6, with 7 bases matching TRBD1. The receptor was isolated from a woman aged 50 to 65 with COVID-19, enrolled during active disease. CDR3 sequence (DNA): TGTGCCTGGAGTGTAGAGAACAGGGGTTCACCCCTCCACTTT. Its protein is CAWSVENRGSPLHF.